This entry is about one T cell receptor beta chain. The source of the sample is a study of synovial regulatory T cells in juvenile arthritis. CDR3 length equals 13 residues. Only the protein is on record. Germline loops: CDR1 MDHEN, CDR2 SYDVKM. Measured with immunoSEQ multiplex PCR; TCRdb has only the in-frame clones, and not every one. Reported are 6,800 or so clones; the ten largest clones contain 0.55% to 0.7%. This rearrangement joins TRBV28 to TRBJ1-2. The clonotype originates from a donor aged 2-35 years with juvenile idiopathic arthritis. The sequencing input was Treg cells from blood. Subset noted: remaining (HLA-DR-negative) circulating blood Treg cells. The CDR3 sequence: CASSFGLGVYYTF.